This paragraph covers one T cell receptor (beta chain) sequence. These data belong to a study of T cells after somatic rescue of genetic block. The CDR3 spans 13 residues. Looked up from germline, CDR1 is MNHEY and CDR2 is SVGAGI. V lost 6 bases and J 5 bases, leaving 13 bases between the germline ends. Sequencing was performed with immunoSEQ multiplex PCR; in TCRdb, only in-frame clones are kept and a portion is missing. The table has roughly 58,000 clones, approximately 96% seen once; the top ten hold 0.075% to 0.095%. This clonotype was obtained from a child younger than two. The genes are TRBV6-5 and TRBJ2-5; D remains unclear. Material for sequencing was peripheral blood mononuclear cells (PBMCs). The CDR3 sequence: CASSLRRLETQYF. The CDR3 nucleotides are TGTGCCAGCAGCCTCCGACGGCTGGAGACCCAGTACTTC.